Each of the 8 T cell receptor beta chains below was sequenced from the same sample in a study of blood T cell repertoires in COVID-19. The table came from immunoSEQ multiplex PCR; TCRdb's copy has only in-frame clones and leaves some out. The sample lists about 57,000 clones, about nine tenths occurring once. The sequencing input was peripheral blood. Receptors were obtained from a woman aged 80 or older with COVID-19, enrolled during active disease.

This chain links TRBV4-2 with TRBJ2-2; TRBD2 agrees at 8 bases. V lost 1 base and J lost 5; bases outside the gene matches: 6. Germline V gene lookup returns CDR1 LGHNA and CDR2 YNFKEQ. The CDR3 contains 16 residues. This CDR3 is CASSQAGTRWTGELFF. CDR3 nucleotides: TGTGCCAGCAGCCAAGCCGGGACTAGATGGACCGGGGAGCTGTTTTTT.

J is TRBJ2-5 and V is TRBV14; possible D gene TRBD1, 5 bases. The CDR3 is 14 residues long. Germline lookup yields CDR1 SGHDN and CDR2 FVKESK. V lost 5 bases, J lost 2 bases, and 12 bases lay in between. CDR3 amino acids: CASSSRQRQETQYF. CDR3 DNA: TGTGCCAGCAGCTCTCGACAGAGACAAGAGACCCAGTACTTC.

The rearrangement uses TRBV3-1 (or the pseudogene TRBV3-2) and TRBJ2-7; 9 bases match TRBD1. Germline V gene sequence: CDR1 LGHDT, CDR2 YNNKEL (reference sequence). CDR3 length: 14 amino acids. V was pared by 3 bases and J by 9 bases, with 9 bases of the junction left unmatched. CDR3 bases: TGTGCCAGCAGCCAGGGACAGGGTGTGGTAGTGCAGTACTTC. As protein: CASSQGQGVVVQYF.

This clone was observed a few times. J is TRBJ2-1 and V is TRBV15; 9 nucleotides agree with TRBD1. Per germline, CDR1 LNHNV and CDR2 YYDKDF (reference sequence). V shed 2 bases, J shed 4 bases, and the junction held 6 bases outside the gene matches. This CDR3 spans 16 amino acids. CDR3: CATSRRAGTGYNEQFF. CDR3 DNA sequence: TGTGCCACCAGCAGACGCGCCGGGACAGGGTACAATGAGCAGTTCTTC.

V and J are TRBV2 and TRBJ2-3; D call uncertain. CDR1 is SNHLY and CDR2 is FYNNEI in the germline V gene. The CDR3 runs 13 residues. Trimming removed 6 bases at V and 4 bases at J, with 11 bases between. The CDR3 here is CASSPFLADTQYF. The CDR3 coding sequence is TGTGCCAGCAGCCCCTTCCTAGCAGATACGCAGTATTTT.

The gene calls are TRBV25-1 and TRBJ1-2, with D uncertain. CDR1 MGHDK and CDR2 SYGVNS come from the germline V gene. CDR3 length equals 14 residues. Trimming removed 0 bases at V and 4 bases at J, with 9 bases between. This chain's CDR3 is CASSEYQAFYGYTF. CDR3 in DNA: TGTGCCAGCAGTGAATATCAGGCTTTCTATGGCTACACCTTC.

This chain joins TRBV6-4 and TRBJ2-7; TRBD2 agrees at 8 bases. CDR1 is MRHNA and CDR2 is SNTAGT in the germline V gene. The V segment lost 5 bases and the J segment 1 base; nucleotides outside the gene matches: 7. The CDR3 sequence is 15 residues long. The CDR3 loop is CASSIEAGASYEQYF. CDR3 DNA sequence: TGTGCCAGCAGTATAGAAGCGGGGGCGTCCTACGAGCAGTACTTC.

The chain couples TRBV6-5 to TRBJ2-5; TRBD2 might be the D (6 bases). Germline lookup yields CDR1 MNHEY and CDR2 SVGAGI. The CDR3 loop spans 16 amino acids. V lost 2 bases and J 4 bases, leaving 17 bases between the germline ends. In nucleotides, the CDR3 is TGTGCCAGCAGTTACCGAGGGACTCCGGGGTTAGAGACCCAGTACTTC. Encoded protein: CASSYRGTPGLETQYF.